This entry concerns a single T cell receptor (beta chain). The target antigen is unknown. Sequenced by immunoSEQ multiplex PCR; TCRdb stores in-frame clones only, minus some. Of about 2,400 clones detected, less than 70% appear once; the ten largest clones hold 70% to 90%. This sample was included in a study of STAT3 mutations in large granular lymphocyte leukemia. Turning to the study itself: Among longitudinally sequenced T-LGLL patients, roughly half had canonical activating STAT3 mutations detected. 40% of treated T-LGLL patients showed hematologic response to immunosuppression. Study outcomes and limitations: In about 30% of the 18 patients, new TCR clonotypes emerged after therapy. Every T-LGLL patient had at least one immunodominant TCRbeta clonotype. In some patients, a small highly pathogenic clone possibly went undetected.

Germline V gives CDR1 SQVTM, CDR2 ANQGSEA. This CDR3 has 11 amino acids. V was cut by 6 bases and J by 4 bases, with 6 bases left in between. This receptor was taken from a man in his 60s with T-cell large granular lymphocyte leukemia. Some clones in this sample may be carry-over from other donors' samples. Sequences were obtained from peripheral blood mononuclear cells. The chain employs TRBV29-1 and TRBJ2-2; D is ambiguous. The DNA of the CDR3 is TGCAGCGTAACCTCCACCGGGGAGCTGTTTTTT. The encoded protein is CSVTSTGELFF.